The TCR beta chain described here comes from a study of blood T cells in healthy people across ages. Across the study: About one barcoded beta molecule per two T cells was the capture yield of template switching.

A sample-barcoded 5' primer and a J-beta primer mix were used in a second PCR of roughly 7 to 11 cycles. With 12 random nucleotides, a template-switch adaptor tagged each individual cDNA molecule. One entry per CDR3 protein, called by TCRdb with MiXCR from the 5' RACE reads. The sample holds about 1.4 million distinct CDR3 sequences, approximately 63% seen once. Germline V lookup: CDR1 SGHAT, CDR2 FQDESV (reference sequence). V was clipped by 0 bases and J by 2 bases, with 15 bases between them. CDR3 length equals 17 residues. The source is a man aged 18 to 30 in good health. The chain joins TRBV11-1 to TRBJ2-3; possible D gene TRBD2, 5 bases. The sequenced sample was blood. CDR3 loop: CASSLAGRGFLTDTQYF. Written as DNA, the CDR3 is TGTGCCAGCAGCTTAGCCGGCCGGGGATTCCTCACAGATACGCAGTATTTT.